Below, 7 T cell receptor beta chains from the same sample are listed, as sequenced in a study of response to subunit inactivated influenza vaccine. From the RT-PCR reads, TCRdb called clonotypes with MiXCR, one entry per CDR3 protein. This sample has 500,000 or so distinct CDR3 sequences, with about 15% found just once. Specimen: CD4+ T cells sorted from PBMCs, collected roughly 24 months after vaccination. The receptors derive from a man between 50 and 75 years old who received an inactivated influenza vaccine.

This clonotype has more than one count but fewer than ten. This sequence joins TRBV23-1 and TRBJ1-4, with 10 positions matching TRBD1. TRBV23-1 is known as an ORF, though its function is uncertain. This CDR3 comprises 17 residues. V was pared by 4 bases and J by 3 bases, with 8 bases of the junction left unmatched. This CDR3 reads CASSPYGTGASNEKLFF. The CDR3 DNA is TGCGCCAGCAGTCCCTACGGGACAGGGGCATCTAATGAAAAACTGTTTTTT.

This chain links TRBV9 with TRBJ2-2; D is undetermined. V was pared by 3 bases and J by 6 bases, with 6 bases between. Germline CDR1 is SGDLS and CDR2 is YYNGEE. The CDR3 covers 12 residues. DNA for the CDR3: TGTGCCAGCAGCGCCCACTCCGGGGAGCTGTTTTTT. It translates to CASSAHSGELFF.

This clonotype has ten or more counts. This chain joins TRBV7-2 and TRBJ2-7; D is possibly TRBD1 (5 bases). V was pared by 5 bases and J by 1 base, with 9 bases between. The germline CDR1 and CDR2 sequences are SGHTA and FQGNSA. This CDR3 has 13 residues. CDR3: CASSQGPSYEQYF. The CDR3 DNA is TGTGCCAGCAGCCAGGGCCCGTCCTACGAGCAGTACTTC.

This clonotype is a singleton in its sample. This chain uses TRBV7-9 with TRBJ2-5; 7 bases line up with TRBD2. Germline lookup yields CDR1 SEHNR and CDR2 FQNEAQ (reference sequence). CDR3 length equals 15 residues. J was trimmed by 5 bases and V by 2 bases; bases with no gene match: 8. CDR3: CASSLRRETGETQYF. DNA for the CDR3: TGTGCCAGCAGCTTAAGGCGGGAGACGGGGGAGACCCAGTACTTC. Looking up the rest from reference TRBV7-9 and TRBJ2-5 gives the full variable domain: DTGVSQNPRHKITKRGQNVTFRCDPISEHNRLYWYRQTLGQGPEFLTYFQNEAQLEKSRLLSDRFSAERPKGSFSTLEIQRTEQGDSAMYLCASSLRRETGETQYFGPGTRLLVL.

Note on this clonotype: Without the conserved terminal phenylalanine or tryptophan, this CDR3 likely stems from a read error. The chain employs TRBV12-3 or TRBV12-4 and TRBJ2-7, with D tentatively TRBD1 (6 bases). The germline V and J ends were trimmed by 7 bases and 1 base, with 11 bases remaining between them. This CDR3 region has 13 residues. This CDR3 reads CASKSGDSYEQYL. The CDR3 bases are TGTGCCAGCAAATCAGGGGATTCCTACGAGCAGTACCTC.

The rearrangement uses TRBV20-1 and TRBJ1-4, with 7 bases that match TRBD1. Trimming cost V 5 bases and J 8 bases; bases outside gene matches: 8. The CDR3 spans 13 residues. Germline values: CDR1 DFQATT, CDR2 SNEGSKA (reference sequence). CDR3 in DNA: TGCAGTGCTCTAGGGGACAGCCGAGAAAAACTGTTTTTT. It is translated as CSALGDSREKLFF.

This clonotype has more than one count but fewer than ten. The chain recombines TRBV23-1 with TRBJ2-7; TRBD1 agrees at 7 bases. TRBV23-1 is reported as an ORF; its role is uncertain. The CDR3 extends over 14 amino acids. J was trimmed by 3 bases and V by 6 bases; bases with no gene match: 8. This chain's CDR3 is CASRGMGTVYEQYF. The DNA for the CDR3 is TGCGCCAGCAGGGGGATGGGGACAGTCTACGAGCAGTACTTC.